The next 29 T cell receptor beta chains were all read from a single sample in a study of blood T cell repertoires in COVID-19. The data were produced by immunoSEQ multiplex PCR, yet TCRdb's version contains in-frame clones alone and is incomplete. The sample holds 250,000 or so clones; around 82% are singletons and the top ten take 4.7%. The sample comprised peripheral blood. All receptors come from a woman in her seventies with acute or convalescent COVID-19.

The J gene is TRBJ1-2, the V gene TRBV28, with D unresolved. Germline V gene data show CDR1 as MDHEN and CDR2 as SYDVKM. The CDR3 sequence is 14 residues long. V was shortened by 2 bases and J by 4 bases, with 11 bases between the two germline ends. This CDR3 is CASSLPRNSYGYTF. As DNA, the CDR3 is TGTGCCAGCAGTTTACCCCGGAACAGCTATGGCTACACCTTC.

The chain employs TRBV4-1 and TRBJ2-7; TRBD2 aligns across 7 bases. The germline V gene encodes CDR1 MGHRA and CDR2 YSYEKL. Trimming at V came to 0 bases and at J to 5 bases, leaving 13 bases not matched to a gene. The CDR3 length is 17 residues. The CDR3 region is CASSQDELGGLLHEQYF. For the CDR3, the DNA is TGCGCCAGCAGCCAAGATGAATTGGGAGGGTTGTTGCACGAGCAGTACTTC.

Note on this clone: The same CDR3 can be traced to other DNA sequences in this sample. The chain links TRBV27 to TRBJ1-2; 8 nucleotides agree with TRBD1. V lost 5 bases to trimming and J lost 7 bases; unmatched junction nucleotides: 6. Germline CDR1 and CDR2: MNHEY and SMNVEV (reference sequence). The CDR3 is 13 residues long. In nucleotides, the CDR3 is TGTGCCAGCAGTCCCCAGGGGGCTGGTGGCTACACCTTC. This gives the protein CASSPQGAGGYTF.

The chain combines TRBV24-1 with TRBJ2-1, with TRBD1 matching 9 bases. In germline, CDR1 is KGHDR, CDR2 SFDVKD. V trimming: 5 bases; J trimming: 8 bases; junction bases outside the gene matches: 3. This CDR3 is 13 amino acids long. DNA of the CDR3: TGTGCCACCAGTGGTACAGGGGGCGATGAGCAGTTCTTC. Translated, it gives CATSGTGGDEQFF.

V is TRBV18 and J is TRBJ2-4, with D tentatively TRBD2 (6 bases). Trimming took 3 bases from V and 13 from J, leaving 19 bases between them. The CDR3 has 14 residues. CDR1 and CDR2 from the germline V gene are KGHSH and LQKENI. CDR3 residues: CASSPGGWQGGQYF. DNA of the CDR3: TGTGCCAGCTCACCGGGCGGGTGGCAGGGAGGACAGTACTTC.

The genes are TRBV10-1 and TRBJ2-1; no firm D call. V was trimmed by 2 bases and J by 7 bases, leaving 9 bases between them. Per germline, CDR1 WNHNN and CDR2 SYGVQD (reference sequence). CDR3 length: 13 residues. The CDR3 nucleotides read TGCGCCAGCAGTGAGGTCCCCGGGAATGAGCAGTTCTTC. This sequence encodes CASSEVPGNEQFF.

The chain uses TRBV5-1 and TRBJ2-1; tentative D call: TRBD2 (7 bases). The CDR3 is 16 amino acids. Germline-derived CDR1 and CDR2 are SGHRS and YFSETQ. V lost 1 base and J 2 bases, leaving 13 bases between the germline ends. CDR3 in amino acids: CASSLRGGATYNEQFF. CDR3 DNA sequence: TGCGCCAGCAGCTTGCGAGGGGGGGCCACCTACAATGAGCAGTTCTTC.

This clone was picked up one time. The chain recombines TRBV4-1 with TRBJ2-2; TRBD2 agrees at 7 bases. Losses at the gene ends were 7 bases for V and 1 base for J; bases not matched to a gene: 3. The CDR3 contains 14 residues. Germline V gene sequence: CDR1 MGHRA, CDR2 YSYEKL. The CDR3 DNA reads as TGCGCCAGCAAAAGCGGGGTGAACACCGGGGAGCTGTTTTTT. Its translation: CASKSGVNTGELFF.

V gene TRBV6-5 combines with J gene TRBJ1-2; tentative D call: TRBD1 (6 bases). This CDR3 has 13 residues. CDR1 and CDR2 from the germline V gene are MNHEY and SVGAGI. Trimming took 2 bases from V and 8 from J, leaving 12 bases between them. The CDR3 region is CASSYTGPGGYTF. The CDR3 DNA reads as TGTGCCAGCAGTTACACAGGGCCGGGGGGCTACACCTTC.

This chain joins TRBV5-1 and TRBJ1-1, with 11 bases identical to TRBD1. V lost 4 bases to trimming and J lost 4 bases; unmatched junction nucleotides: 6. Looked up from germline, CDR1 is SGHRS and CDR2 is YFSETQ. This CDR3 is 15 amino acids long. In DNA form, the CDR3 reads TGCGCCAGCAGCCCGGAGGGACAGGGGGTCACTGAAGCTTTCTTT. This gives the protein CASSPEGQGVTEAFF.

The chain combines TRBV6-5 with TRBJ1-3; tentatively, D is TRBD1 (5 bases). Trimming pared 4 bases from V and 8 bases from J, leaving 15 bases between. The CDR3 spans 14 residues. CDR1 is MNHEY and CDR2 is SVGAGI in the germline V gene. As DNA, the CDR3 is TGTGCCAGCAGTTCCCCCGGCAGGGAGGACACCATATATTTT. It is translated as CASSSPGREDTIYF.

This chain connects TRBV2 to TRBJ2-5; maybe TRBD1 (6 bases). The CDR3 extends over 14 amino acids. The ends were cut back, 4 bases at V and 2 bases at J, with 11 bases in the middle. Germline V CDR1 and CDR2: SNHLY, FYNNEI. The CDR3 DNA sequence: TGTGCCAGCAGTGGAAGGGACACGCAAGAGACCCAGTACTTC. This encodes CASSGRDTQETQYF. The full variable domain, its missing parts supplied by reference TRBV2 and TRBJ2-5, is EPEVTQTPSHQVTQMGQEVILRCVPISNHLYFYWYRQILGQKVEFLVSFYNNEISEKSEIFDDQFSVERPDGSNFTLKIRSTKLEDSAMYFCASSGRDTQETQYFGPGTRLLVL.

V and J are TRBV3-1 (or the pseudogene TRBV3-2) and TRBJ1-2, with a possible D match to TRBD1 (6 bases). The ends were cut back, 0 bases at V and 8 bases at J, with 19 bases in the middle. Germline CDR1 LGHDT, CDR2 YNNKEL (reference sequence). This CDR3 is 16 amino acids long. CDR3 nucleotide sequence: TGTGCCAGCAGCCAAGATACTTTCGGTTGGGGGACAGGCTACACCTTC. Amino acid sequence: CASSQDTFGWGTGYTF.

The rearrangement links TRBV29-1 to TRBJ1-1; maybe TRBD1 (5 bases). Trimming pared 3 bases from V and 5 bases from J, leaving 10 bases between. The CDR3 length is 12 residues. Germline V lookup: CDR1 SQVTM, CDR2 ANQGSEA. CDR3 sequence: CSVDQGRTEAFF. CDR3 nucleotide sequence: TGCAGCGTTGATCAGGGAAGGACTGAAGCTTTCTTT.

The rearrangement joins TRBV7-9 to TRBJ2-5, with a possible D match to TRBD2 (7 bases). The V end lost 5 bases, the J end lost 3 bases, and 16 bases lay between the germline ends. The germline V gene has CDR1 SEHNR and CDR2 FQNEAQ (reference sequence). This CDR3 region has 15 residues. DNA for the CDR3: TGTGCCAGCAGCCCCCCCGGGGGGACAAAAGAGACCCAGTACTTC. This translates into CASSPPGGTKETQYF.

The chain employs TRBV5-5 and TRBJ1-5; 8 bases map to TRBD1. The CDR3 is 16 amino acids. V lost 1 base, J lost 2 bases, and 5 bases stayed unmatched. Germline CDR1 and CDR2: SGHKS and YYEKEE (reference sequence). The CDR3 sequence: CASSLWVTGGNQPQHF. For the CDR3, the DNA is TGTGCCAGCAGCTTGTGGGTGACAGGGGGCAATCAGCCCCAGCATTTT.

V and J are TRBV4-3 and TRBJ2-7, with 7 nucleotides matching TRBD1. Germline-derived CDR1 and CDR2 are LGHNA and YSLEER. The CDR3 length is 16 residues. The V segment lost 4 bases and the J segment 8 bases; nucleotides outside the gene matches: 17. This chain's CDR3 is CASSPQGVGGGGKQYF. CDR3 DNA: TGCGCCAGCAGCCCCCAGGGGGTCGGTGGGGGCGGCAAGCAGTACTTC.

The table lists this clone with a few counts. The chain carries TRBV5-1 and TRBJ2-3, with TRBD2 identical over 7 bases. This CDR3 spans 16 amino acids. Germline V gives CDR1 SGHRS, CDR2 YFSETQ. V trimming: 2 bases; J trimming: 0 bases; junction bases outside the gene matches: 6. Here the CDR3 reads CASSFRASGSTDTQYF. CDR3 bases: TGCGCCAGCAGCTTTCGGGCTAGCGGTAGCACAGATACGCAGTATTTT.

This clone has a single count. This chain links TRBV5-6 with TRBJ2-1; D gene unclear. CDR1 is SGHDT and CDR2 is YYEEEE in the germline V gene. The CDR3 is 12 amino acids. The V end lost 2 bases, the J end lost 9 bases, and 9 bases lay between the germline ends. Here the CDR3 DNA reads TGTGCCAGCAGCTTAATCCGCAGTGAGCAGTTCTTC. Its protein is CASSLIRSEQFF.

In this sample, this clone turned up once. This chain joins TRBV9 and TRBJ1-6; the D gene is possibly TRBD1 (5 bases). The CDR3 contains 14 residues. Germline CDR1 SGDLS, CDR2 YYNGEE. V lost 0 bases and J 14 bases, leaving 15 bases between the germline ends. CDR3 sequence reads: CASSVEGAGKTLHF. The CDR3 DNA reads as TGTGCCAGCAGCGTAGAAGGGGCAGGAAAAACCCTCCACTTT. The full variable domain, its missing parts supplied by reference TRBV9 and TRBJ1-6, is DSGVTQTPKHLITATGQRVTLRCSPRSGDLSVYWYQQSLDQGLQFLIQYYNGEERAKGNILERFSAQQFPDLHSELNLSSLELGDSALYFCASSVEGAGKTLHFGNGTRLTVT.

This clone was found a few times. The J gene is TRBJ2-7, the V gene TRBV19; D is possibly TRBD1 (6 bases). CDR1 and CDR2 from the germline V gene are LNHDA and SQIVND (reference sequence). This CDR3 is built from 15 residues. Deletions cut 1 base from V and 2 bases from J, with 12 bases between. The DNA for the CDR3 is TGTGCCAGTAGTATAGTCAGTAACAGGGCCTACGAGCAGTACTTC. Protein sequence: CASSIVSNRAYEQYF.

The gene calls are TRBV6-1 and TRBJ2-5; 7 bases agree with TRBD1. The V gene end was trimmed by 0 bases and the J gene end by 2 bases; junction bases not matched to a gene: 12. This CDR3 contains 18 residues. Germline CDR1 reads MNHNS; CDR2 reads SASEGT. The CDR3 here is CASSEAATWTGTQETQYF. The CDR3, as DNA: TGTGCCAGCAGTGAAGCCGCCACCTGGACAGGAACTCAAGAGACCCAGTACTTC.

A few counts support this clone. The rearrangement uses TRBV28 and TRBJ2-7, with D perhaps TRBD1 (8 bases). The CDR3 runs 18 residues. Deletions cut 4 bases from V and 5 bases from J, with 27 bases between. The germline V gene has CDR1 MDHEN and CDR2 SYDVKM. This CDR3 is CASSSGGEGTGENNEQYF. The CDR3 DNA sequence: TGTGCCAGCAGTTCCGGAGGGGAGGGGACAGGTGAAAACAACGAGCAGTACTTC. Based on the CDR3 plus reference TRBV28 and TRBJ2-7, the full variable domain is DVKVTQSSRYLVKRTGEKVFLECVQDMDHENMFWYRQDPGLGLRLIYFSYDVKMKEKGDIPEGYSVSREKKERFSLILESASTNQTSMYLCASSSGGEGTGENNEQYFGPGTRLTVT.

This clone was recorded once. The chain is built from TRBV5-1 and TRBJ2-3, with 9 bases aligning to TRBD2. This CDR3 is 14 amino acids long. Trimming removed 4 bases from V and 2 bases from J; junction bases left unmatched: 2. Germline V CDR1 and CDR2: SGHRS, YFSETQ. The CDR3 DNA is TGCGCCAGCAGCAGCGGGGGGCCCACAGATACGCAGTATTTT. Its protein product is CASSSGGPTDTQYF.

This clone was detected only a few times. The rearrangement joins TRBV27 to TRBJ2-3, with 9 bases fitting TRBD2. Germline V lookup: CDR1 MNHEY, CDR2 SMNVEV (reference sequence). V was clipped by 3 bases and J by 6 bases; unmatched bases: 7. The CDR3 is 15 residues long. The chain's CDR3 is CASSLRRGGQDTQYF. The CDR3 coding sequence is TGTGCCAGCAGTTTGAGGCGGGGGGGCCAGGATACGCAGTATTTT.

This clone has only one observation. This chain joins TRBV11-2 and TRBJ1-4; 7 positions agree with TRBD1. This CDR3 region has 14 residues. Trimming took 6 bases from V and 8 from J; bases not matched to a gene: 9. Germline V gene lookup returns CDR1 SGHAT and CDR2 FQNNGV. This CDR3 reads CASRNRDSGEKLFF. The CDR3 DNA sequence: TGTGCCAGCAGGAACCGGGACAGTGGGGAAAAACTGTTTTTT.

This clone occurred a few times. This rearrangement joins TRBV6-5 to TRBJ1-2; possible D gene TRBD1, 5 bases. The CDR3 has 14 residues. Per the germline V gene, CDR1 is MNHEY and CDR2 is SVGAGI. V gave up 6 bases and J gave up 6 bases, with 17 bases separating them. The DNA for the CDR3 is TGTGCCAGCAGCCAGGGCCGTCTCAGGAATGGCTACACCTTC. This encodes CASSQGRLRNGYTF.

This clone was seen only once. In DNA form, the CDR3 reads TGTGCCAGCAGCTTGGACAGGGTTGAATATGGCTACACCTTC. Its protein is CASSLDRVEYGYTF. This rearrangement joins TRBV5-6 to TRBJ1-2; TRBD1 might be the D (6 bases). The CDR3 spans 14 residues. The V end lost 0 bases, the J end lost 5 bases, and 11 bases lay between the germline ends. Germline-derived CDR1 and CDR2 are SGHDT and YYEEEE.

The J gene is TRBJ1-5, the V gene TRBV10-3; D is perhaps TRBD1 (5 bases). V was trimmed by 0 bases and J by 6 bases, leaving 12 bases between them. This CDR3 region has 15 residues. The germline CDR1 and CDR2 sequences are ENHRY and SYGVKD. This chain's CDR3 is CAISESRVSGQPQHF. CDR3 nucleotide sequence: TGTGCCATCAGTGAGTCCAGGGTAAGTGGTCAGCCCCAGCATTTT.